These 29 T cell receptor beta chains came from one sample sequenced in a study of molecular identifiers for immune sequencing clone quantification. One entry per CDR3 protein, called by TCRdb with MiXCR from the PCR reads. Of about 510,000 distinct CDR3 sequences listed, around 23% were seen once; the top ten hold around 0.76%. The sequencing input was naive CD8+ T cells from blood, with Jurkat cell RNA spiked in. Subset described: FACS-sorted CD8+CD4-CCR7+CD45RA+ naive T cells. These receptors all come from a human donor in good health. Some libraries in this study had Jurkat cell RNA spiked in.

This clonotype was counted only a few times. The chain is built from TRBV4-3 and TRBJ2-2; unclear D gene. Trimming took off 5 bases at V and 1 base at J, with 5 bases between the two ends. The germline gives CDR1 LGHNA, CDR2 YSLEER. The CDR3 covers 13 residues. The CDR3 loop reads CASSGLNTGELFF. CDR3 nucleotide sequence: TGCGCCAGCAGCGGGTTGAACACCGGGGAGCTGTTTTTT.

This sequence joins TRBV30 and TRBJ1-2; no clear D. Trimming removed 7 bases from V and 0 bases from J, with 12 bases in between. CDR1 is GTSNPN, CDR2 SVGIG, per germline (reference sequence). The CDR3 spans 13 residues. CDR3 bases: TGTGCCTCTCTTCGGGAGACTAACTATGGCTACACCTTC. This sequence encodes CASLRETNYGYTF.

In its sample, this clonotype was seen a few times. The J gene is TRBJ1-5, the V gene TRBV12-3 or TRBV12-4; maybe TRBD1 (6 bases). V lost 3 bases and J 3 bases, leaving 15 bases between the germline ends. The CDR3 runs 16 residues. CDR3 in amino acids: CASSFFTGQYNQPQHF. The DNA of the CDR3 is TGTGCCAGCAGTTTTTTTACCGGACAGTACAATCAGCCCCAGCATTTT.

V is TRBV6-2 or TRBV6-3 and J is TRBJ2-3; 8 bases map to TRBD2. Trimming removed 5 bases from V and 1 base from J; junction bases left unmatched: 8. CDR1 and CDR2 (germline): MNHEY, SVGEGT. This CDR3 contains 16 residues. The CDR3 DNA reads as TGTGCCAGCAGTCCCGGCGGGGGGCCGGGCACAGATACGCAGTATTTT. It is translated as CASSPGGGPGTDTQYF.

This clonotype was observed at least ten times. The rearrangement uses TRBV2 and TRBJ1-5; TRBD1 might be the D (5 bases). Deletions cut 7 bases from V and 0 bases from J, with 10 bases between. The CDR3 consists of 14 residues. Germline loops: CDR1 SNHLY, CDR2 FYNNEI. CDR3 protein: CASKGHTSNQPQHF. The CDR3 nucleotides read TGTGCCAGCAAAGGACATACTAGCAATCAGCCCCAGCATTTT.

This clonotype was detected only a few times. This rearrangement joins TRBV6-2 or TRBV6-3 to TRBJ1-2; D possibly corresponds to TRBD1 (5 bases). CDR3 length equals 16 residues. Germline V gene sequence: CDR1 MNHEY, CDR2 SVGEGT. Trimming removed 2 bases from V and 4 bases from J, with 17 bases in between. The CDR3 loop reads CASSYLSGGRGYGYTF. CDR3 in DNA: TGTGCCAGCAGTTACCTTTCCGGGGGAAGAGGCTATGGCTACACCTTC.

This clonotype was seen ten or more times. The chain joins TRBV12-5 to TRBJ2-5; TRBD2 might be the D (5 bases). Germline V gene sequence: CDR1 LGHNT, CDR2 FRNRAP. This CDR3 has 15 residues. The V gene lost 1 base and the J gene lost 3 bases, with 12 bases spanning the gap. DNA of the CDR3: TGTGCTAGTGGTTTGGGACTAACTGGGGAAGAGACCCAGTACTTC. It yields the protein CASGLGLTGEETQYF. Variable domain in full (rest from reference TRBV12-5 and TRBJ2-5): DARVTQTPRHKVTEMGQEVTMRCQPILGHNTVFWYRQTMMQGLELLAYFRNRAPLDDSGMPKDRFSAEMPDATLATLKIQPSEPRDSAVYFCASGLGLTGEETQYFGPGTRLLVL.

About this clonotype itself: With a much larger clone just one base away, this may be a read error. J is TRBJ2-7 and V is TRBV29-1; TRBD1 agrees at 7 bases. Trimming cost V 6 bases and J 3 bases; bases outside gene matches: 8. This CDR3 has 13 amino acids. In germline, CDR1 is SQVTM, CDR2 ANQGSEA. CDR3 bases: TGCAGCGTAAAAGGGGGCGAAGACTACGAGCAGTACTTC. Its translation: CSVKGGEDYEQYF.

The CDR3 here is CATSAGILDTQYF. For the CDR3, the DNA is TGTGCCACCAGTGCCGGTATCCTGGATACGCAGTATTTT. The chain combines TRBV24-1 with TRBJ2-3; D not certain. CDR1 and CDR2 from the germline V gene are KGHDR and SFDVKD. CDR3 length: 13 amino acids. Trimming took 5 bases from V and 6 from J, leaving 11 bases between them.

The table lists this clonotype with many counts. The chain combines TRBV12-3 or TRBV12-4 with TRBJ2-3; D unclear. V lost 6 bases, J lost 3 bases, and 13 bases lay in between. This CDR3 has 14 residues. DNA of the CDR3: TGTGCCAGCAGCAAACGTCTGGTTACAGATACGCAGTATTTT. This sequence encodes CASSKRLVTDTQYF.

About this clonotype itself: This may arise from a read error, as a much more abundant clone is one base away. The chain recombines TRBV12-3 or TRBV12-4 with TRBJ2-5, with 7 bases fitting TRBD1. The CDR3 has 16 amino acids. CDR3 loop: CASSLHRDSEQDTQYF. CDR3 DNA sequence: TGTGCCAGCAGTCTGCACCGGGACAGCGAGCAAGATACCCAGTACTTC.

In its sample, this clonotype was seen a few times. The V and J genes are TRBV12-3 or TRBV12-4 and TRBJ2-3; no clear D gene. The germline V and J ends were trimmed by 4 bases and 2 bases, with 13 bases remaining between them. The CDR3 length is 15 residues. The CDR3 DNA sequence: TGTGCCAGCAGTTCCACGTCGCCTGCCACAGATACGCAGTATTTT. Protein product: CASSSTSPATDTQYF.

CDR3 DNA sequence: TGTGCCACCAGAGCCGTGAGGCTAGCGGGAGGGGAGACGACCGGGGAGCTGTTTTTT. This encodes CATRAVRLAGGETTGELFF. The chain employs TRBV24-1 and TRBJ2-2; 12 bases are a match to TRBD2. This CDR3 contains 19 residues. The germline CDR1 and CDR2 sequences are KGHDR and SFDVKD. The V and J ends lost 7 bases and 5 bases, in that order; junction bases with no gene match: 16.

This clonotype was detected only a few times. The chain is built from TRBV19 and TRBJ2-3; TRBD2 aligns across 8 bases. Germline loops: CDR1 LNHDA, CDR2 SQIVND (reference sequence). The CDR3 totals 15 residues. V shed 3 bases and J 2 bases; nucleotides not matched to a gene: 4. The CDR3 loop reads CASSISGGHTDTQYF. CDR3 bases: TGTGCCAGTAGTATTTCGGGGGGGCACACAGATACGCAGTATTTT.

This clonotype came up a few times. The chain has TRBV28 and TRBJ2-1, with 16 bases matching TRBD2. Trimming took 6 bases from V and 8 from J; bases not matched to a gene: 13. Germline V lookup: CDR1 MDHEN, CDR2 SYDVKM. This CDR3 has 18 residues. The chain's CDR3 is CASSWIPGTSGRAYEQFF. Here the CDR3 DNA reads TGTGCCAGCAGCTGGATTCCCGGGACTAGCGGGAGGGCCTATGAGCAGTTCTTC.

This clonotype has a count of ten or more. The CDR3 nucleotides are TGTGCCAGCAGTTTAGCGGGGGGGACTAGCGGGAGTTACGAGCAGTACTTC. Protein product: CASSLAGGTSGSYEQYF. This rearrangement joins TRBV12-3 or TRBV12-4 to TRBJ2-7, with 14 nucleotides matching TRBD2. There are 17 residues in the CDR3. With V trimmed by 0 bases and J by 4 bases, 5 bases remained unmatched.

A word on this clonotype: A much larger clone differs from this one at a single base, so this may be a read error. This chain uses TRBV28 with TRBJ2-4; TRBD1 agrees at 7 bases. Germline loops: CDR1 MDHEN, CDR2 SYDVKM. The CDR3 is made up of 17 amino acids. V dropped 5 bases and J dropped 2; count of bases not matched to a gene: 12. The CDR3 sequence is CASSMPSGGITKNIQYF. The CDR3 bases are TGTGCCAGCAGTATGCCGTCAGGGGGTATAACCAAAAACATTCAGTACTTC.

This clonotype was seen more than once but under ten times. The V call is TRBV30, the J call TRBJ1-5; D is unclear. V lost 2 bases to trimming and J lost 2 bases, with 10 bases between them. Germline values: CDR1 GTSNPN, CDR2 SVGIG (reference sequence). The length of the CDR3 is 14 residues. CDR3 in amino acids: CAWSLPSGNQPQHF. CDR3 in DNA: TGTGCCTGGAGTCTGCCCTCGGGCAATCAGCCCCAGCATTTT.

As regards this clonotype: A much larger clone differs by one base, so this may be a read error. The conserved phenylalanine or tryptophan normally closing the CDR3 is absent here, so this likely arose from a read error. The CDR3: CASSGKDRGFYEQYL. CDR3 nucleotide sequence: TGTGCCAGCAGCGGGAAGGACAGGGGTTTCTACGAGCAGTACCTC. The chain carries TRBV9 and TRBJ2-7; 9 bases align to TRBD1. CDR3 length equals 15 residues. Germline V gene sequence: CDR1 SGDLS, CDR2 YYNGEE. J was trimmed by 3 bases and V by 3 bases; bases with no gene match: 7.

Concerning this clonotype itself: This may be a read error, as it is one base from a much larger clone. CDR3 bases: TGCAGTGCTGAACGGTATCGGACTAGCGGGCAGGTCCTCTTCGATGAGCAGCTCTTC. It codes for CSAERYRTSGQVLFDEQLF. The genes are TRBV20-1 and TRBJ2-1; 11 nucleotides match TRBD2. Germline loops: CDR1 DFQATT, CDR2 SNEGSKA (reference sequence). The CDR3 is made up of 19 amino acids.

As regards this clonotype: Here the CDR3 omits its conserved ending phenylalanine or tryptophan, so a read error is the likely source. The CDR3 loop is CSVRGPGQGLNTEAFS. The CDR3 bases are TGCAGCGTTCGCGGACCGGGACAGGGATTGAACACTGAGGCTTTCTCT. This chain uses TRBV29-1 with TRBJ1-1; 9 bases agree with TRBD1. CDR3 length: 16 amino acids. Germline V lookup: CDR1 SQVTM, CDR2 ANQGSEA.

This rearrangement joins TRBV20-1 to TRBJ1-2; unclear D gene. Germline V gives CDR1 DFQATT, CDR2 SNEGSKA (reference sequence). This CDR3 is built from 12 residues. Trimming took 0 bases from V and 8 from J, leaving 10 bases between them. The CDR3 here is CSARDFENGYTF. CDR3 coding DNA: TGCAGTGCTAGAGATTTTGAGAACGGCTACACCTTC.

About this clonotype: The junction departs from the called germline gene at one end, perhaps through a read error. The chain links TRBV27 to TRBJ2-7; D unclear. The V gene's germline CDR1 is MNHEY and CDR2 SMNVEV (reference sequence). The CDR3 length is 11 residues. The DNA for the CDR3 is TGTGCCAGCGGTTTAGGTTCAGAGCAGTACTTC. Encoded protein: CASGLGSEQYF.

The table lists this clonotype with many counts. The chain carries TRBV28 and TRBJ2-7; D perhaps matches TRBD1 (6 bases). This CDR3 has 14 residues. Trimming pared 11 bases from V and 1 base from J, leaving 18 bases between. Per the germline V gene, CDR1 is MDHEN and CDR2 is SYDVKM. The CDR3 sequence is CAAARTVLSYEQYF. The CDR3 DNA follows: TGTGCCGCGGCTCGGACAGTTCTGTCCTACGAGCAGTACTTC. The variable domain in full, completed from reference TRBV28 and TRBJ2-7, reads DVKVTQSSRYLVKRTGEKVFLECVQDMDHENMFWYRQDPGLGLRLIYFSYDVKMKEKGDIPEGYSVSREKKERFSLILESASTNQTSMYLCAAARTVLSYEQYFGPGTRLTVT.

The chain is built from TRBV27 and TRBJ1-1; the match to TRBD1 covers 8 bases. V gave up 2 bases and J gave up 4 bases; unmatched junction bases: 12. The CDR3 covers 17 residues. CDR1 is MNHEY and CDR2 is SMNVEV in the germline V gene (reference sequence). The CDR3 DNA reads TGTGCCAGCAGTTTAGGGGCCAGGGGGCCCAAGGGCACTGAAGCTTTCTTT. This gives the protein CASSLGARGPKGTEAFF.

This clonotype was picked up many times. The J gene is TRBJ1-1, the V gene TRBV7-9; D remains ambiguous. The ends were cut back, 1 base at V and 4 bases at J, with 7 bases in the middle. This CDR3 comprises 13 residues. From germline, CDR1 is SEHNR and CDR2 FQNEAQ (reference sequence). CDR3 in DNA: TGTGCCAGCAGCTTAGTTTTAGGCACTGAAGCTTTCTTT. Translated, it gives CASSLVLGTEAFF.

V is TRBV7-2 and J is TRBJ2-3; 7 bases map to TRBD2. The CDR3 is made up of 19 amino acids. The junction had 21 bases not matched to a gene; V was cut back by 4 bases and J by 5 bases. Per germline, CDR1 SGHTA and CDR2 FQGNSA. This CDR3 is CASSSTPPPGLDGGDTQYF. The CDR3 DNA reads TGTGCCAGCAGCTCAACCCCGCCTCCTGGACTAGACGGCGGAGATACGCAGTATTTT.

Ten or more counts support this clonotype. This chain links TRBV6-5 with TRBJ1-1; 10 nucleotides align to TRBD1. This CDR3 contains 13 residues. Trimming at V came to 5 bases and at J to 5 bases, leaving 2 bases not matched to a gene. Germline lookup yields CDR1 MNHEY and CDR2 SVGAGI. The CDR3 DNA reads as TGTGCCAGCAGTCAGGGACAGGGGACTGAAGCTTTCTTT. This gives the protein CASSQGQGTEAFF.

There are many counts of this clonotype. The chain links TRBV2 to TRBJ2-7; TRBD1 matches at 7 bases. V gave up 2 bases and J gave up 4 bases; unmatched junction bases: 5. From germline, CDR1 is SNHLY and CDR2 FYNNEI. This CDR3 spans 14 amino acids. DNA of the CDR3: TGTGCCAGCAGTGAATATTACAGGGGTTACGAGCAGTACTTC. This translates into CASSEYYRGYEQYF.